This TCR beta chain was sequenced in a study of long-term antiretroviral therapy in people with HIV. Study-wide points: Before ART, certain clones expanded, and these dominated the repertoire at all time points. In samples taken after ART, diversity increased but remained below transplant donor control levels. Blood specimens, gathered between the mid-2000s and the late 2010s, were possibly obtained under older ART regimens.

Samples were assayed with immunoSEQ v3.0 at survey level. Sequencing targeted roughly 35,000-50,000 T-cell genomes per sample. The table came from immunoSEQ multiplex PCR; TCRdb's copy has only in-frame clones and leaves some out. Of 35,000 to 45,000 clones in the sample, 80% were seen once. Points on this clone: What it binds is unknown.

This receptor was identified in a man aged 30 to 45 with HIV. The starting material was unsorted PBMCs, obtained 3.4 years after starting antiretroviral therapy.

Here the CDR3 DNA reads TGTGCCAGCAGTCCACAGGGGGCTGGTGGCTACACCTTC. This gives the protein CASSPQGAGGYTF. The V call is TRBV6-5, the J call TRBJ1-2, with TRBD1 matching over 9 bases. J gave up 7 bases and V 5 bases, and 5 bases lay outside the gene matches. This CDR3 is built from 13 residues. Germline CDR1 and CDR2: MNHEY and SVGAGI.